This T cell receptor beta chain was found in a study of resident and recirculating memory T cells in vitiligo. TCRdb keeps only in-frame clones here, not all; method: immunoSEQ multiplex PCR. The sample carries around 38,000 clones, 80% to 95% recorded once. Germline V lookup: CDR1 SGDLS, CDR2 YYNGEE. The CDR3 consists of 14 residues. The V gene end was trimmed by 6 bases and the J gene end by 5 bases; junction bases not matched to a gene: 10. V is TRBV9 and J is TRBJ1-2; 7 bases are shared with TRBD1. The TCR comes from a male donor with vitiligo. The sequenced sample consisted of blood. CDR3 loop: CASTVTGVQYGYTF. The CDR3 region has the DNA TGTGCCAGCACCGTTACAGGGGTTCAGTATGGCTACACCTTC.